This T cell receptor (beta chain) stems from a study of blood T cell repertoires in COVID-19. Germline loops: CDR1 MGHRA, CDR2 YSYEKL. This CDR3 contains 22 residues. V lost 4 bases to trimming and J lost 0 bases, with 34 bases between them. Profiled with immunoSEQ multiplex PCR; TCRdb holds only in-frame clones, not every one. The table shows about 270,000 clones, with nearly 90% occurring only once. Across about two dozen US areas, participants ranged in age from roughly 18 to 95 years. Sequences were obtained from PBMCs or T cells enriched from blood (not recorded which). This rearrangement joins TRBV4-1 to TRBJ2-7; TRBD1 is a possible D gene (5 bases). This TCR came from a woman aged 25 to 39 who had recovered from COVID-19. The CDR3, as DNA: TGCGCCAGCAGCCGCCTCCTATCAGGGTTCGGAGCGTCCGACCCGGTCTCCTACGAGCAGTACTTC. It is translated as CASSRLLSGFGASDPVSYEQYF.